Below, 21 T cell receptor beta chains from the same sample are listed, as sequenced in a study of shared clonotypes between healthy human individuals. Profiled with immunoSEQ multiplex PCR; TCRdb holds only in-frame clones, not every one. Of 2 million to 2.5 million clones listed, roughly 92% are singletons. Sequenced sample: naive CD4+ T cells from PBMCs. Noted subset: CD45RA+ positively selected. The receptors shown here come from a man between 18 and 29 years old in good health. Some clones in this sample may be carry-over from other donors' samples.

This clone was seen once. This chain links TRBV5-5 with TRBJ2-5, with D possibly being TRBD2 (6 bases). Germline V gene lookup returns CDR1 SGHKS and CDR2 YYEKEE (reference sequence). The CDR3 has 13 residues. V lost 3 bases to trimming and J lost 5 bases, with 11 bases between them. CDR3: CASSSPGGETQYF. Here the CDR3 DNA reads TGTGCCAGCAGCTCCCCTGGGGGGGAGACCCAGTACTTC.

This clone has only one observation. This rearrangement joins TRBV5-1 to TRBJ2-5, with a tentative D call TRBD1 (6 bases). Germline V gene data show CDR1 as SGHRS and CDR2 as YFSETQ. Trimming took off 4 bases at V and 3 bases at J, with 13 bases between the two ends. CDR3 length equals 14 residues. The chain's CDR3 is CASSVVQGKETQYF. For the CDR3, the DNA is TGCGCCAGCAGCGTCGTACAGGGAAAAGAGACCCAGTACTTC.

This sequence joins TRBV7-9 and TRBJ2-1; 8 bases map to TRBD1. Germline V gene lookup returns CDR1 SEHNR and CDR2 FQNEAQ (reference sequence). The CDR3 covers 13 residues. The trim removed 6 bases at V and 6 bases at J, leaving 4 bases unmatched. Here the CDR3 reads CASRTTGVNEQFF. The CDR3, as DNA: TGTGCCAGCAGAACGACAGGGGTCAATGAGCAGTTCTTC.

CDR3 bases: TGTGCCAGCAGACGCGGACTAGCGGGAGGAAATGAGCAGTTCTTC. Translating it yields CASRRGLAGGNEQFF. The chain has TRBV27 and TRBJ2-1, with 14 bases identical to TRBD2. V lost 6 bases, J lost 7 bases, and 5 bases stayed unmatched. The germline V gene has CDR1 MNHEY and CDR2 SMNVEV (reference sequence). This CDR3 contains 15 residues.

In this sample, this clone turned up once. The CDR3 DNA is TGTGCCAGCAGCTTAGATTGGGCGGCTAACTATGGCTACACCTTC. The encoded protein is CASSLDWAANYGYTF. The chain carries TRBV7-2 and TRBJ1-2; D gene uncertain. Germline V gene sequence: CDR1 SGHTA, CDR2 FQGNSA. The CDR3 sequence is 15 residues long. V was pared by 1 base and J by 0 bases, with 9 bases between.

As to this clone: Within the sample, other DNA sequences also encode this same CDR3. The rearrangement uses TRBV7-3 and TRBJ2-1, with 10 nucleotides matching TRBD2. Germline assignment: CDR1 SGHTA and CDR2 FQGTGA. V lost 2 bases and J lost 7; bases outside the gene matches: 5. The CDR3 extends over 15 amino acids. The chain's CDR3 is CASSLLAGVRNEQFF. The CDR3 DNA sequence: TGTGCCAGCAGCTTACTAGCGGGAGTACGGAATGAGCAGTTCTTC.

The V and J genes are TRBV28 and TRBJ2-1, with TRBD1 as a possible D gene (5 bases). CDR3 length: 14 residues. V was shortened by 3 bases and J by 3 bases, with 9 bases between the two germline ends. The V gene's germline CDR1 is MDHEN and CDR2 SYDVKM. CDR3 nucleotides: TGTGCCAGCAGTTTCCGACAGTTCTACAATGAGCAGTTCTTC. Its protein product is CASSFRQFYNEQFF.

This clone appeared a single time. The rearrangement uses TRBV6-6 and TRBJ2-7, with D possibly TRBD2 on 5 matching bases. V was trimmed by 8 bases and J by 4 bases, leaving 15 bases between them. Germline lookup yields CDR1 MNHNY and CDR2 SVGAGI (reference sequence). This CDR3 has 13 amino acids. This CDR3 reads CASADFRPYEQYF. The CDR3 nucleotides read TGTGCCAGCGCGGACTTCCGACCGTACGAGCAGTACTTC.

DNA for the CDR3: TGTGCCAGCAGCTTAACGATGGGCGATACGCAGTATTTT. The encoded protein is CASSLTMGDTQYF. The rearrangement links TRBV7-3 to TRBJ2-3; D is undetermined. Germline CDR1 is SGHTA and CDR2 is FQGTGA. V was cut by 0 bases and J by 6 bases, with 7 bases left in between. The CDR3 contains 13 residues.

The chain employs TRBV6-6 and TRBJ1-2; 8 bases line up with TRBD1. Germline CDR1 and CDR2: MNHNY and SVGAGI (reference sequence). The CDR3 is made up of 13 amino acids. J lost 3 bases, V lost 7 bases, and 4 bases had no gene match. For the CDR3, the DNA is TGTGCCAGCACCACAGGGGGTGACTATGGCTACACCTTC. Amino acid sequence: CASTTGGDYGYTF.

The J gene is TRBJ1-3, the V gene TRBV9, with TRBD1 matching 9 bases. Germline V gives CDR1 SGDLS, CDR2 YYNGEE. The CDR3 has 16 residues. Unmatched junction bases numbered 11, after V lost 3 bases and J lost 7 bases. The CDR3 is CASSARQGQGQNTIYF. Here the CDR3 DNA reads TGTGCCAGCAGCGCTCGACAGGGACAGGGCCAGAACACCATATATTTT.

To note about this clone: This specimen includes other DNA sequences encoding the same CDR3. The rearrangement uses TRBV7-9 and TRBJ1-2; no clear D gene. The CDR3 runs 13 residues. The germline V and J ends were trimmed by 6 bases and 4 bases, with 12 bases remaining between them. Germline loops: CDR1 SEHNR, CDR2 FQNEAQ (reference sequence). Written as DNA, the CDR3 is TGTGCCAGCAGGCCTACGGGATCCTATGGCTACACCTTC. Translating it yields CASRPTGSYGYTF.

The CDR3 DNA sequence: TGTGCCAGTAGTATAGGCGGGAGTCTATACGAGCAGTACTTC. This gives the protein CASSIGGSLYEQYF. This chain uses TRBV19 with TRBJ2-7; 7 bases align to TRBD2. This CDR3 has 14 amino acids. Unmatched junction bases numbered 4, after V lost 1 base and J lost 4 bases. In germline, CDR1 is LNHDA, CDR2 SQIVND (reference sequence).

The chain uses TRBV7-3 and TRBJ1-1; unclear D gene. The CDR3 covers 15 residues. Germline-derived CDR1 and CDR2 are SGHTA and FQGTGA. Trimming left V 3 bases short and J 1 base short, with 12 bases between. CDR3 nucleotides: TGTGCCAGCAGCTTTAGTTCGTCGGCGAACACTGAAGCTTTCTTT. Translated: CASSFSSSANTEAFF. Supplemented by reference TRBV7-3 and TRBJ1-1, the full variable domain reads GAGVSQTPSNKVTEKGKYVELRCDPISGHTALYWYRQSLGQGPEFLIYFQGTGAADDSGLPNDRFFAVRPEGSVSTLKIQRTERGDSAVYLCASSFSSSANTEAFFGQGTRLTVV.

V gene TRBV7-7 combines with J gene TRBJ2-1; TRBD2 matches at 7 bases. The V and J ends lost 5 bases and 6 bases, in that order; junction bases with no gene match: 10. Germline V gene sequence: CDR1 SSHAT, CDR2 FNYEAQ (reference sequence). This CDR3 is 15 amino acids long. The CDR3 DNA follows: TGTGCCAGCAGCCTAATGGGGGGGAGAAGCAATGAGCAGTTCTTC. It translates to CASSLMGGRSNEQFF.

The chain carries TRBV30 and TRBJ2-7, with unresolved D. Germline V gives CDR1 GTSNPN, CDR2 SVGIG (reference sequence). The V and J ends lost 2 bases and 7 bases respectively, with 15 bases between them. This CDR3 is built from 13 residues. The CDR3 sequence: CAWSPRQLGEQYF. The CDR3 DNA sequence: TGTGCCTGGAGTCCGCGGCAGCTGGGAGAGCAGTACTTC.

The chain combines TRBV7-2 with TRBJ2-1; TRBD1 matches 8 bases. This CDR3 comprises 17 residues. The V and J ends lost 2 bases and 1 base, in that order; junction bases with no gene match: 7. Germline V lookup: CDR1 SGHTA, CDR2 FQGNSA. CDR3 in DNA: TGTGCCAGCAGCTTATTTCAGGGGGCGTTTTCCTACAATGAGCAGTTCTTC. It is translated as CASSLFQGAFSYNEQFF.

On this clone itself: Other nucleotide sequences from this sample produce the same CDR3. This chain uses TRBV2 with TRBJ2-7, with 11 bases identical to TRBD1. With 1 base clipped from V and 6 bases from J, the junction kept 2 bases outside the gene matches. The germline V gene has CDR1 SNHLY and CDR2 FYNNEI. This CDR3 comprises 14 residues. The CDR3 is CASSEGTGGREQYF. CDR3 nucleotides: TGTGCCAGCAGTGAAGGGACAGGGGGCCGCGAGCAGTACTTC.

The chain recombines TRBV11-2 with TRBJ2-5, with 9 bases identical to TRBD2. The trim removed 5 bases at V and 4 bases at J, leaving 14 bases unmatched. Germline assignment: CDR1 SGHAT and CDR2 FQNNGV. CDR3 length equals 17 residues. CDR3 DNA: TGTGCCAGCAGCCCACATGTAGCGGGAGTAAGAAGAGAGACCCAGTACTTC. The encoded protein is CASSPHVAGVRRETQYF.

This sequence joins TRBV7-9 and TRBJ2-5; 9 bases line up with TRBD2. The CDR3 is 14 residues long. Germline CDR1 and CDR2: SEHNR and FQNEAQ (reference sequence). V gave up 4 bases and J gave up 5 bases; unmatched junction bases: 5. The CDR3 loop is CASSSIAGDETQYF. The CDR3 region has the DNA TGTGCCAGCAGCTCGATAGCGGGAGACGAGACCCAGTACTTC.

This clone was picked up one time. This chain connects TRBV4-1 to TRBJ1-2, with 10 bases that match TRBD1. The CDR3 has 15 amino acids. Germline V gives CDR1 MGHRA, CDR2 YSYEKL. Trimming took 5 bases from V and 3 from J; bases not matched to a gene: 6. DNA for the CDR3: TGCGCCAGCAGCGCGTCCGGGACAGGGGACTATGGCTACACCTTC. This translates into CASSASGTGDYGYTF.